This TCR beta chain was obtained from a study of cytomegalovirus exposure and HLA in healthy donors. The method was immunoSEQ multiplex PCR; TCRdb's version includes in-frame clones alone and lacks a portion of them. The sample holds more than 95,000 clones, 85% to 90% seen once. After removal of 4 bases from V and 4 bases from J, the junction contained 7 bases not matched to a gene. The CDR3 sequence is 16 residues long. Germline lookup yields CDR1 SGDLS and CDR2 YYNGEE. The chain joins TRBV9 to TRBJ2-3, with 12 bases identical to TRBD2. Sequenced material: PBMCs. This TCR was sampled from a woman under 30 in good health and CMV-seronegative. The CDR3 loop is CASSPLAGGMADTQYF. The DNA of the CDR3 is TGTGCCAGCAGCCCCCTAGCGGGAGGGATGGCAGATACGCAGTATTTT. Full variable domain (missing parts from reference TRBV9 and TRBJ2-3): DSGVTQTPKHLITATGQRVTLRCSPRSGDLSVYWYQQSLDQGLQFLIQYYNGEERAKGNILERFSAQQFPDLHSELNLSSLELGDSALYFCASSPLAGGMADTQYFGPGTRLTVL.